The rows below give T cell receptor beta chains drawn from one sample of a study of shared clonotypes between healthy human individuals. Profiling relied on immunoSEQ multiplex PCR, and the TCRdb table lists in-frame clones only, not all of them. The profile shows about 700,000 clones, approximately 90% of them singletons. The sample consisted of naive CD8+ T cells sorted from blood. Receptors originate from a man aged 25 to 45 in good health. Each CDR3 is given with its conserved first and last residue. A D gene is named only where the DNA matches it firmly. The size field is filled for only some rows; it gives once, few, many or a size class.

J	size	V	D	CDR3	DNA
TRBJ2-7	-	TRBV11-2	-	CASSLERGGYEQYF	TGTGCCAGCAGCTTAGAAAGGGGAGGCTACGAGCAGTACTTC
TRBJ2-2	-	TRBV4-1	-	CASSQITENYANTGELFF	TGCGCCAGCAGCCAAATTACAGAGAACTACGCGAACACCGGGGAGCTGTTTTTT
TRBJ2-2	-	TRBV7-2	TRBD1	CASRPGQASGELFF	TGTGCCAGCAGACCAGGACAGGCAAGCGGGGAGCTGTTTTTT
TRBJ1-5	-	TRBV4-1	TRBD1	CASSHRQGSQPQHF	TGCGCCAGCAGCCACCGACAGGGGTCTCAGCCCCAGCATTTT
TRBJ2-7	once	TRBV7-9	TRBD1	CASSPISGTGSYEQYF	TGTGCCAGCAGCCCGATATCCGGGACAGGTTCCTACGAGCAGTACTTC
TRBJ2-7	once	TRBV27	-	CASSLSMVNEQYF	TGTGCCAGCAGTTTATCGATGGTCAACGAGCAGTACTTC
TRBJ2-7	-	TRBV30	-	CAWSGVGHVMLGSAYEQYF	TGTGCCTGGAGTGGTGTGGGACACGTTATGCTGGGGTCCGCCTACGAGCAGTACTTC
TRBJ2-5	-	TRBV9	-	CASSVPHHF	TGTGCCAGCAGCGTACCCCACCACTTC
TRBJ1-1	-	TRBV7-2	TRBD1	CASSNDRGHTEAFF	TGTGCCAGCAGCAACGACAGGGGGCACACTGAAGCTTTCTTT
TRBJ2-4	-	TRBV7-9	-	CASSFGKNIQYF	TGTGCCAGCAGCTTTGGGAAAAACATTCAGTACTTC
TRBJ2-7	-	TRBV7-9	-	CASSLVQSLNEQYF	TGTGCCAGCAGCTTAGTACAGTCCTTGAACGAGCAGTACTTC
TRBJ2-1	-	TRBV11-3	-	CASSLEGSEQFF	TGTGCCAGCAGCTTAGAGGGATCTGAGCAGTTCTTC
TRBJ2-7	few	TRBV7-6	-	CASSVGVHEQYF	TGTGCCAGCAGCGTCGGGGTCCACGAGCAGTACTTC
TRBJ1-1	-	TRBV19	-	CASSPEGGNTEAFF	TGTGCCAGTAGTCCTGAGGGGGGAAACACTGAAGCTTTCTTT
TRBJ2-7	few	TRBV11-2	-	CASSLVGTSSEQYF	TGTGCCAGCAGCTTAGTAGGGACCTCAAGCGAGCAGTACTTC
TRBJ1-2	-	TRBV9	-	CASSVGTQVYGYTF	TGTGCCAGCAGCGTAGGCACACAGGTCTATGGCTACACCTTC
TRBJ1-3	-	TRBV25-1	-	CASSPRDTRRGNTIYF	TGTGCCAGCAGTCCCCGGGACACCAGGCGTGGAAACACCATATATTTT
TRBJ2-7	-	TRBV7-9	TRBD2	CASSGEGTYEQYF	TGTGCCAGCAGCGGGGAGGGAACCTACGAGCAGTACTTC
TRBJ2-1	once	TRBV7-9	-	CASSPPGIYNEQFF	TGTGCCAGCAGCCCCCCGGGTATCTACAATGAGCAGTTCTTC
TRBJ1-2	-	TRBV19	-	CASSPRTALANYGYTF	TGTGCCAGTAGTCCAAGGACAGCCCTAGCTAACTATGGCTACACCTTC
TRBJ2-2	-	TRBV7-9	-	CASSLVGVGTKPSGGELFF	TGTGCCAGCAGCTTAGTTGGGGTCGGGACCAAACCCTCTGGCGGGGAGCTGTTTTTT
TRBJ1-5	-	TRBV21-1	-	CAGTIKGWGLFNNQPQHF	TGTGCCGGAACCATAAAGGGTTGGGGGCTTTTTAACAATCAGCCCCAGCATTTT
TRBJ2-7	-	TRBV10-3	-	CASGPGSYEQYF	TGTGCCAGCGGGCCAGGCTCCTACGAGCAGTACTTC
TRBJ2-1	-	TRBV27	TRBD1	CASSPRDREHNEQFF	TGTGCCAGCAGTCCCCGGGACAGGGAACACAATGAGCAGTTCTTC
TRBJ2-5	-	TRBV7-9	-	CASSEMETQYF	TGTGCCAGCAGCGAGATGGAGACCCAGTACTTC
TRBJ2-1	once	TRBV5-8	-	CASGLRTISYNEQFF	TGTGCCAGCGGTTTACGGACAATATCCTACAATGAGCAGTTCTTC
TRBJ2-1	-	TRBV6-6	TRBD2	CASSSLAGPYNEQFF	TGTGCCAGCAGTTCCTTAGCGGGACCCTACAATGAGCAGTTCTTC
TRBJ2-1	-	TRBV4-3	-	CASSQDLPGVGNEQFF	TGCGCCAGCAGCCAAGATCTCCCGGGGGTGGGCAATGAGCAGTTCTTC
TRBJ2-1	once	TRBV4-1	TRBD2	CASSQTLAGTYNEQFF	TGCGCCAGCAGCCAAACCCTAGCGGGCACCTACAATGAGCAGTTCTTC
TRBJ2-1	-	TRBV4-3	-	CASSQQGAPTRDEQFF	TGCGCCAGCAGCCAACAGGGAGCCCCGACTAGGGATGAGCAGTTCTTC
TRBJ2-1	-	TRBV9	-	CASSVGGGPQFF	TGTGCCAGCAGCGTAGGAGGCGGCCCGCAGTTCTTC
TRBJ2-7	-	TRBV2	TRBD1	CASLIPGQGFYEQYF	TGTGCCAGCCTGATTCCGGGACAGGGGTTCTACGAGCAGTACTTC